The 15 T cell receptor beta chains presented below share a single source sample, sequenced in a study of blood T cell repertoires in COVID-19. Assay: immunoSEQ multiplex PCR; the TCRdb copy retains only in-frame clones and omits some. The sample records 90,000 or so clones, under 90% being singletons. Material: peripheral blood. These receptors all come from a man in his sixties with COVID-19, enrolled during active disease.

This clone showed up just a few times. This chain connects TRBV4-3 to TRBJ1-6; TRBD1 matches at 7 bases. Germline CDR1 reads LGHNA; CDR2 reads YSLEER. V shed 1 base, J shed 9 bases, and the junction held 9 bases outside the gene matches. The CDR3 covers 16 residues. For the CDR3, the DNA is TGCGCCAGCAGCCAAGTTAACAGGGGAATCCGTTCACCCCTCCACTTT. This sequence encodes CASSQVNRGIRSPLHF.

V and J are TRBV5-8 and TRBJ2-3, with 8 bases that match TRBD1. Germline CDR1 and CDR2: SGHTS and YDEGEE. J gave up 2 bases and V 6 bases, and 8 bases lay outside the gene matches. This CDR3 contains 15 residues. CDR3 sequence: CASIYDRGITDTQYF. CDR3 sequence (DNA): TGTGCCAGCATCTATGACAGGGGAATCACAGATACGCAGTATTTT.

This clone is a singleton in its sample. This chain connects TRBV11-3 to TRBJ2-1; TRBD2 aligns across 7 bases. The V and J ends lost 2 bases and 2 bases, in that order; junction bases with no gene match: 3. CDR3 length equals 15 residues. Germline V gives CDR1 SGHNT, CDR2 YENEEA. The CDR3 loop is CASSLNSGPYNEQFF. In DNA form, the CDR3 reads TGTGCCAGCAGCTTAAATAGCGGGCCCTACAATGAGCAGTTCTTC.

The J gene is TRBJ2-1, the V gene TRBV11-2; TRBD2 aligns across 11 bases. The CDR3 contains 16 residues. Trimming took 0 bases from V and 13 from J; bases not matched to a gene: 11. Germline-derived CDR1 and CDR2 are SGHAT and FQNNGV. CDR3 nucleotide sequence: TGTGCCAGCAGCTTAGAATATGAGTTAGCGGGAGGGCCCCAGTTCTTC. Protein product: CASSLEYELAGGPQFF.

The table lists this clone with a count of one. The V call is TRBV29-1, the J call TRBJ2-7, with TRBD1 as a possible D gene (5 bases). Germline V CDR1 and CDR2: SQVTM, ANQGSEA. The CDR3 is 16 residues long. V was trimmed by 4 bases and J by 0 bases, leaving 19 bases between them. The CDR3 protein is CSVVSVGAGNSYEQYF. The DNA for the CDR3 is TGCAGCGTTGTAAGTGTAGGGGCAGGGAACTCCTACGAGCAGTACTTC.

This clone has a handful of counts. V gene TRBV6-6 combines with J gene TRBJ1-1, with D tentatively TRBD1 (6 bases). The length of the CDR3 is 15 residues. CDR1 MNHNY and CDR2 SVGAGI come from the germline V gene (reference sequence). With 2 bases removed from V and 1 base from J, the gap between germline ends came to 11 bases. The CDR3 DNA reads as TGTGCCAGCAGTTACCCGGGACACAAGAACACTGAAGCTTTCTTT. This translates into CASSYPGHKNTEAFF.

This rearrangement joins TRBV5-1 to TRBJ1-2; tentatively, D is TRBD1 (5 bases). The V end was cut by 0 bases, the J end by 3 bases, with 9 bases between. CDR1 SGHRS and CDR2 YFSETQ come from the germline V gene. This CDR3 has 14 amino acids. The DNA for the CDR3 is TGCGCCAGCAGCTTGGCCGTCAGGGACTATGGCTACACCTTC. This codes for CASSLAVRDYGYTF.

This clone was found once. This rearrangement joins TRBV27 to TRBJ1-6; the match to TRBD1 covers 10 bases. The V gene's germline CDR1 is MNHEY and CDR2 SMNVEV (reference sequence). CDR3 length equals 16 residues. V shed 5 bases and J 6 bases; nucleotides not matched to a gene: 7. The CDR3 loop reads CASSRDRGNFNSPLHF. CDR3 bases: TGTGCCAGCAGTCGGGACAGGGGAAACTTTAATTCACCCCTCCACTTT.

J is TRBJ2-7 and V is TRBV20-1, with TRBD2 matching 7 bases. Germline V gives CDR1 DFQATT, CDR2 SNEGSKA (reference sequence). After removal of 3 bases from V and 7 bases from J, the junction contained 0 bases not matched to a gene. This CDR3 comprises 10 residues. CDR3 sequence reads: CSASGGEQYF. The CDR3 bases are TGCAGTGCTAGCGGGGGGGAGCAGTACTTC.

The chain has TRBV19 and TRBJ2-4; D unclear. The CDR3 spans 16 residues. CDR1 LNHDA and CDR2 SQIVND come from the germline V gene (reference sequence). Trimming removed 5 bases from V and 0 bases from J, with 14 bases in between. CDR3 protein: CASSPGARLAKNIQYF. For the CDR3, the DNA is TGTGCCAGTAGTCCCGGAGCGAGATTAGCCAAAAACATTCAGTACTTC.

The rearrangement links TRBV9 to TRBJ2-7, with 10 bases aligning to TRBD1. This CDR3 is built from 15 residues. Germline-derived CDR1 and CDR2 are SGDLS and YYNGEE. The junction had 6 bases not matched to a gene; V was cut back by 0 bases and J by 6 bases. The CDR3 DNA reads as TGTGCCAGCAGCGTAGGGGACAGGGGTGAGGCCGAGCAGTACTTC. Amino acids: CASSVGDRGEAEQYF.

This rearrangement joins TRBV10-2 to TRBJ2-1; maybe TRBD2 (6 bases). Trimming shortened V by 4 bases and J by 7 bases, and 11 bases separated the two germline ends. CDR3 length: 13 amino acids. Germline CDR1 reads WSHSY; CDR2 reads SAAADI. CDR3 sequence (DNA): TGCGCCAGCAGTGGGGGTGGGAGGAATGAGCAGTTCTTC. This sequence encodes CASSGGGRNEQFF.

This clone ranks as medium-sized. This chain connects TRBV6-5 to TRBJ1-5, with D perhaps matching TRBD1 (6 bases). CDR3 length: 15 amino acids. The germline V gene encodes CDR1 MNHEY and CDR2 SVGAGI. The V and J ends lost 5 bases and 5 bases respectively, with 16 bases between them. Written as DNA, the CDR3 is TGTGCCAGCAGTCCTCGAGGAACAGGGTATCAGCCCCAGCATTTT. The encoded protein is CASSPRGTGYQPQHF.

V gene TRBV6-5 combines with J gene TRBJ1-6, with D hard to call. The V end was cut by 7 bases, the J end by 8 bases, with 15 bases between. Germline V CDR1 and CDR2: MNHEY, SVGAGI. The CDR3 spans 14 residues. CDR3 DNA: TGTGCCAGCACTAATATCCGGTCCTATTCACCCCTCCACTTT. It specifies CASTNIRSYSPLHF.

This chain uses TRBV21-1 with TRBJ1-1. TRBV21-1 is reported as a pseudogene. This CDR3 has 18 residues. In nucleotides, the CDR3 is TGTGCCAGCAGCAAACAGCCCGTGAGGACTAAATCGAACACTGAAGCTTTCTTT. Its translation is CASSKQPVRTKSNTEAFF.